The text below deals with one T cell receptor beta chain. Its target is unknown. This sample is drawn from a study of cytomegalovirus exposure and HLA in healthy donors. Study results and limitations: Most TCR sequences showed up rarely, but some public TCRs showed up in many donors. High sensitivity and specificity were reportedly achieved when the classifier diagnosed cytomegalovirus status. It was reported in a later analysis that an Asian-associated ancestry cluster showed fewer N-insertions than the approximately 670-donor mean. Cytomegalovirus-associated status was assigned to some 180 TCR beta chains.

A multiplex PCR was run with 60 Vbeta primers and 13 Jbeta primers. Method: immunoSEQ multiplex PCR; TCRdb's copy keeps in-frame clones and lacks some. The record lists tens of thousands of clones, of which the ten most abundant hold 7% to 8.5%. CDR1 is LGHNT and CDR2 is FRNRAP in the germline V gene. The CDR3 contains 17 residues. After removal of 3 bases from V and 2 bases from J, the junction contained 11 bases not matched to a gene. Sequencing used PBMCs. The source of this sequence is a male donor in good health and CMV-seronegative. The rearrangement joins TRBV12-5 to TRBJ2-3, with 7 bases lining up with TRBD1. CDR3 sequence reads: CASGFSVRDRVTDTQYF. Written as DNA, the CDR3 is TGTGCTAGTGGTTTCTCCGTTAGGGACAGAGTCACAGATACGCAGTATTTT.